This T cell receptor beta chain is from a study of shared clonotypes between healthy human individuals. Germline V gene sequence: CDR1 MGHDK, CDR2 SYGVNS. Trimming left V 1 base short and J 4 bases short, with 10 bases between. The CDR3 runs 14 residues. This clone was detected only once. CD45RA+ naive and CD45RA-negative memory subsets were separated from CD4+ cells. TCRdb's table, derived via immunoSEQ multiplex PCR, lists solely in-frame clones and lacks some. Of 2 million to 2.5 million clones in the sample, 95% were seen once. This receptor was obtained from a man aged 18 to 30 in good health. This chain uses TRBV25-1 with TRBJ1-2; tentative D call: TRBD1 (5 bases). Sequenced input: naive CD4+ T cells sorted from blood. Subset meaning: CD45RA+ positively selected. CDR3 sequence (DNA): TGTGCCAGCAGTGAATTCCGACAGAGCTATGGCTACACCTTC. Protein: CASSEFRQSYGYTF.